This T cell receptor beta chain was obtained from a study of identical twins. General observations from the study: Conclusions came from cross-sectional statistical analysis, not from following the same donors. Among out-of-frame alpha sequences shared by twins, low generation probability occurred in excess.

Template switching introduced a universal primer site, and the cDNA bore unique molecular identifiers. TCRdb processed the 5' RACE reads anew with MiXCR; each CDR3 protein has one entry. In the table there are around 220,000 distinct CDR3 sequences, about 11% of which are singletons. Trimming at V came to 4 bases and at J to 2 bases, leaving 5 bases not matched to a gene. The germline V gene encodes CDR1 MDHEN and CDR2 SYDVKM. This CDR3 comprises 15 residues. Note on this clonotype: What it binds is unknown.

The chain joins TRBV28 to TRBJ2-3; TRBD2 matches at 8 bases. Sequencing used memory T cells sorted from blood. The TCR originated in a man aged 50-60 years in good health. The CDR3, as DNA: TGTGCCAGCAGTTCCCTGACTAGCGCCACAGATACGCAGTATTTT. Protein: CASSSLTSATDTQYF.